A single sample gave rise to the 17 T cell receptor beta chains below, sequenced in a study of identical twins. TCRdb re-analysed the 5' RACE reads in MiXCR, keeping a single row per CDR3 protein. Counted here are 400,000 to 550,000 distinct CDR3 sequences, 14% occurring once; the ten biggest clones make up approximately 1%. This sample also appeared in a second study, on yellow fever vaccine responses in identical twins.

Sequenced sample: CD4+ T cells sorted from blood. These receptors originate from a woman younger than 35 in good health.

This clonotype was recorded a few times. CDR3 DNA: TGTGCCAGCAGCTATACACGTGGGAATGAGCAGTTCTTC. Protein sequence: CASSYTRGNEQFF. This chain joins TRBV7-9 and TRBJ2-1, with unresolved D. CDR1 is SEHNR and CDR2 is FQNEAQ in the germline V gene (reference sequence). The CDR3 runs 13 residues. V gave up 4 bases and J gave up 7 bases, with 11 bases separating them. Complete variable domain (other parts from reference TRBV7-9 and TRBJ2-1): DTGVSQNPRHKITKRGQNVTFRCDPISEHNRLYWYRQTLGQGPEFLTYFQNEAQLEKSRLLSDRFSAERPKGSFSTLEIQRTEQGDSAMYLCASSYTRGNEQFFGPGTRLTVL.

This clonotype was picked up a small number of times. The chain joins TRBV7-3 to TRBJ1-3; D is possibly TRBD1 (5 bases). V dropped 8 bases and J dropped 0 bases, with 14 bases sitting between them. Looked up from germline, CDR1 is SGHTA and CDR2 is FQGTGA. The CDR3 sequence is 15 residues long. The DNA of the CDR3 is TGTGCCAGCTCCGAACAGGCAACCTCTGGAAACACCATATATTTT. Protein product: CASSEQATSGNTIYF.

V is TRBV5-6 and J is TRBJ2-1; 10 nucleotides align to TRBD2. The CDR3 consists of 17 residues. J was trimmed by 4 bases and V by 0 bases; bases with no gene match: 7. CDR1 SGHDT and CDR2 YYEEEE come from the germline V gene. The CDR3 region is CASSLGRLAGVYNEQFF. The CDR3, as DNA: TGTGCCAGCAGCTTGGGAAGGCTAGCGGGAGTATACAATGAGCAGTTCTTC.

This clonotype showed up just a few times. DNA of the CDR3: TGTGCCAGCAGTTTAGCAGGGGGCATGTACGAGCAGTACTTC. Encoded protein: CASSLAGGMYEQYF. The chain joins TRBV27 to TRBJ2-7, with TRBD1 matching over 8 bases. Germline CDR1 is MNHEY and CDR2 is SMNVEV (reference sequence). The CDR3 runs to 14 residues. V dropped 2 bases and J dropped 4; count of bases not matched to a gene: 4.

This clonotype was seen at least ten times. The rearrangement joins TRBV5-1 to TRBJ1-2, with TRBD1 matching over 7 bases. This CDR3 is 14 amino acids long. V dropped 4 bases and J dropped 1; count of bases not matched to a gene: 4. Germline loops: CDR1 SGHRS, CDR2 YFSETQ. The CDR3 nucleotides are TGCGCCAGCAGCCCAGGGGGGATTAACTATGGCTACACCTTC. This codes for CASSPGGINYGYTF.

The chain has TRBV3-1 and TRBJ1-2, with D maybe TRBD1 (6 bases). Germline-derived CDR1 and CDR2 are LGHDT and YNNKEL (reference sequence). Trimming cost V 0 bases and J 5 bases, with 10 bases left between them. This CDR3 contains 14 residues. CDR3 nucleotides: TGTGCCAGCAGCCAAGACCAGGGGCGGTATGGCTACACCTTC. It translates to CASSQDQGRYGYTF.

This clonotype was seen a handful of times. The rearrangement joins TRBV20-1 to TRBJ2-7; 12 bases match TRBD2. Per the germline V gene, CDR1 is DFQATT and CDR2 is SNEGSKA (reference sequence). The CDR3 covers 14 residues. Germline trimming cut 1 base from V and 5 bases from J; bases unmatched to any gene: 3. The CDR3 protein is CSARGLAGGNEQYF. In DNA, the CDR3 is TGCAGTGCTAGAGGTCTAGCGGGAGGGAACGAGCAGTACTTC.

The gene calls are TRBV2 and TRBJ2-1; D not certain. This CDR3 has 15 amino acids. Trimming pared 4 bases from V and 0 bases from J, leaving 10 bases between. Germline V lookup: CDR1 SNHLY, CDR2 FYNNEI. The DNA for the CDR3 is TGTGCCAGCAGTGTAGACTCGAGCTCCTACAATGAGCAGTTCTTC. Translating it yields CASSVDSSSYNEQFF. Combining the CDR3 with reference TRBV2 and TRBJ2-1 gives the whole variable domain EPEVTQTPSHQVTQMGQEVILRCVPISNHLYFYWYRQILGQKVEFLVSFYNNEISEKSEIFDDQFSVERPDGSNFTLKIRSTKLEDSAMYFCASSVDSSSYNEQFFGPGTRLTVL.

The chain carries TRBV20-1 and TRBJ1-2; D remains unclear. The CDR3 runs 13 residues. CDR1 and CDR2 from the germline V gene are DFQATT and SNEGSKA (reference sequence). V lost 1 base, J lost 1 base, and 7 bases lay in between. CDR3 amino acids: CSARVRYNYGYTF. The CDR3 region has the DNA TGCAGTGCTAGAGTCCGGTATAACTATGGCTACACCTTC.

This clonotype was observed many times. V usage is TRBV12-3 or TRBV12-4 and J usage is TRBJ2-5, with D hard to call. The CDR3 is 12 residues long. Trimming removed 5 bases from V and 3 bases from J, with 7 bases in between. The CDR3 DNA follows: TGTGCCAGCAGTCCCCGGGAAGAGACCCAGTACTTC. Translation gives CASSPREETQYF.

The V call is TRBV4-2, the J call TRBJ1-1; no firm D call. The V gene's germline CDR1 is LGHNA and CDR2 YNFKEQ. The CDR3 covers 15 residues. V was clipped by 0 bases and J by 0 bases, with 8 bases between them. For the CDR3, the DNA is TGTGCCAGCAGCCAAGAGTCCGTCATGAACACTGAAGCTTTCTTT. Amino acid sequence: CASSQESVMNTEAFF.

This clonotype has just a few counts. The V and J genes are TRBV6-2 or TRBV6-3 and TRBJ2-5; 7 nucleotides match TRBD1. Germline loops: CDR1 MNHEY, CDR2 SVGEGT. CDR3 length: 16 residues. Unmatched junction bases numbered 7, after V lost 2 bases and J lost 1 base. The CDR3 DNA reads TGTGCCAGCAGTTACGTTGGACAGGAGATCCAAGAGACCCAGTACTTC. Translating it yields CASSYVGQEIQETQYF.

This clonotype was counted a few times. The chain combines TRBV28 with TRBJ1-5; D gene unclear. The V and J ends lost 6 bases and 4 bases respectively, with 7 bases between them. Germline assignment: CDR1 MDHEN and CDR2 SYDVKM. This CDR3 spans 12 amino acids. CDR3 amino acids: CASRVVNQPQHF. In nucleotides, the CDR3 is TGTGCCAGCAGGGTGGTGAATCAGCCCCAGCATTTT.

This chain links TRBV7-9 with TRBJ2-1; perhaps D is TRBD1 or TRBD2 (6 bases each). The CDR3 has 17 residues. V was pared by 1 base and J by 5 bases, with 18 bases between. From germline, CDR1 is SEHNR and CDR2 FQNEAQ (reference sequence). CDR3 DNA: TGTGCCAGCAGCTTAGAAAAGAGGGGGAGGCCAAACAATGAGCAGTTCTTC. Residues: CASSLEKRGRPNNEQFF. Full variable domain (rest looked up from reference TRBV7-9 and TRBJ2-1): DTGVSQNPRHKITKRGQNVTFRCDPISEHNRLYWYRQTLGQGPEFLTYFQNEAQLEKSRLLSDRFSAERPKGSFSTLEIQRTEQGDSAMYLCASSLEKRGRPNNEQFFGPGTRLTVL.

The CDR3 DNA reads TGTGCCAGCAGTTTAGTGCCGGGTTCAGAGCAGTACTTC. This gives the protein CASSLVPGSEQYF. The chain links TRBV12-3 or TRBV12-4 to TRBJ2-7, with no clear D. V was shortened by 1 base and J by 7 bases, with 11 bases between the two germline ends. The CDR3 consists of 13 residues.

The J gene is TRBJ2-7, the V gene TRBV5-1; 10 bases are a match to TRBD1. CDR3 length: 14 residues. In germline, CDR1 is SGHRS, CDR2 YFSETQ. Losses at the gene ends were 3 bases for V and 3 bases for J; bases not matched to a gene: 3. CDR3 nucleotide sequence: TGCGCCAGCAGCTGGGGGGACAGGGGCTACGAGCAGTACTTC. Translation: CASSWGDRGYEQYF.

The chain carries TRBV6-1 and TRBJ2-4; 9 bases are a match to TRBD1. Trimming at V came to 3 bases and at J to 8 bases, leaving 8 bases not matched to a gene. CDR3 length equals 15 residues. Germline V gene data show CDR1 as MNHNS and CDR2 as SASEGT. The chain's CDR3 is CASSDPYDRGDIQYF. In DNA, the CDR3 is TGTGCCAGCAGTGACCCCTACGACAGGGGGGACATTCAGTACTTC.